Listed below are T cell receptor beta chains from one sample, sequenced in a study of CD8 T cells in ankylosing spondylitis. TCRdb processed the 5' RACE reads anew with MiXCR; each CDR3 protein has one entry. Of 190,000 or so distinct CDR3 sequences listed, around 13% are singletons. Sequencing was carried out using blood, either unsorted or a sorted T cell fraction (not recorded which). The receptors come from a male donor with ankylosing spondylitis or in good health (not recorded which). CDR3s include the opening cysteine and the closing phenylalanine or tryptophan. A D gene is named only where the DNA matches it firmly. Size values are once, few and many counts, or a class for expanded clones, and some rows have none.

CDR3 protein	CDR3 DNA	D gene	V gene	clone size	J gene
CAALGGEAYEQYF	TGTGCCGCCCTGGGGGGGGAAGCCTACGAGCAGTACTTC	TRBD2	TRBV10-3	few	TRBJ2-7
CASSFGPEQFF	TGTGCCAGCAGTTTCGGGCCTGAGCAGTTCTTC	.	TRBV12-3/TRBV12-4	.	TRBJ2-1
CASSWTASDYEQYF	TGTGCCAGCAGTTGGACAGCCTCGGACTACGAGCAGTACTTC	.	TRBV12-3/TRBV12-4	few	TRBJ2-7
CASSWGGRGYEQYF	TGTGCCAGCAGTTGGGGGGGAAGGGGCTACGAGCAGTACTTC	TRBD2	TRBV27	.	TRBJ2-7
CASSSDPGQGDEQYF	TGTGCCAGCAGCTCGGACCCGGGACAGGGCGACGAGCAGTACTTC	TRBD1	TRBV7-8	few	TRBJ2-7
CASSPGLNSYEQYF	TGCGCCAGCAGCCCGGGACTAAACTCCTACGAGCAGTACTTC	TRBD2	TRBV5-1	.	TRBJ2-7
CASSGPDSRTDTQYF	TGTGCCAGCAGTGGCCCGGACAGCCGCACAGATACGCAGTATTTT	.	TRBV28	once	TRBJ2-3
CASSARFYEQYF	TGTGCCAGCAGTGCGAGATTCTACGAGCAGTACTTC	.	TRBV2	.	TRBJ2-7
CASSDVAGIYGYTF	TGTGCCAGCAGTGATGTCGCAGGGATCTATGGCTACACCTTC	.	TRBV2	.	TRBJ1-2
CASSQEPWGALETQYF	TGCGCCAGCAGCCAAGAGCCCTGGGGGGCGCTGGAGACCCAGTACTTC	.	TRBV4-1	.	TRBJ2-5
CASSFAGRSGEQYF	TGTGCCAGCAGCTTCGCGGGGAGGTCGGGGGAGCAGTACTTC	.	TRBV9	.	TRBJ2-7
CASSWGGLGNEQFF	TGTGCCAGCAGTTGGGGGGGACTAGGGAATGAGCAGTTCTTC	TRBD2	TRBV12-3/TRBV12-4	few	TRBJ2-1
CSARDSGTSGWGETQYF	TGCAGTGCTAGAGATTCAGGGACTAGCGGGTGGGGAGAGACCCAGTACTTC	TRBD2	TRBV20-1	.	TRBJ2-5
CASHRGGANYGYTF	TGTGCCAGCCATCGGGGAGGGGCTAACTATGGCTACACCTTC	.	TRBV27	.	TRBJ1-2
CASSLAPGSTDTQYF	TGTGCCAGCAGCTTAGCTCCGGGGAGCACAGATACGCAGTATTTT	.	TRBV7-8	few	TRBJ2-3
CASSFMGYSYEQYF	TGTGCCAGCAGTTTTATGGGATACTCCTACGAGCAGTACTTC	.	TRBV12-3/TRBV12-4	many	TRBJ2-7
CASSFAQDMNTDTQYF	TGTGCCAGCAGTTTTGCACAGGACATGAACACAGATACGCAGTATTTT	.	TRBV12-3/TRBV12-4	few	TRBJ2-3
CASSFPRVAGGPYEQYF	TGTGCCAGCAGCTTCCCCAGGGTAGCGGGGGGGCCCTACGAGCAGTACTTC	TRBD2	TRBV11-2	few	TRBJ2-7
CASSQPRTGSGDGYTF	TGCGCCAGCAGCCAGCCCCGCACCGGGAGTGGAGATGGCTACACCTTC	.	TRBV4-1	few	TRBJ1-2
CSASRALGGAKNIQYF	TGCAGTGCTTCCCGAGCACTAGGGGGAGCCAAAAACATTCAGTACTTC	.	TRBV20-1	few	TRBJ2-4
CASRSYRDSYNEQFF	TGTGCCAGCAGGTCCTACAGGGATTCCTACAATGAGCAGTTCTTC	.	TRBV14	.	TRBJ2-1
CASSPSGTMEGFWDEQFF	TGTGCCAGCAGTCCCTCCGGGACTATGGAGGGGTTTTGGGATGAGCAGTTCTTC	TRBD2	TRBV9	few	TRBJ2-1
CASSRTGGPPSSGANVLTF	TGTGCCAGCAGCAGGACAGGGGGCCCTCCAAGCTCTGGGGCCAACGTCCTGACTTTC	TRBD1	TRBV4-2	few	TRBJ2-6
CASSRLGTSGRGGTGELFF	TGTGCCAGCAGCCGACTTGGGACTAGCGGGAGGGGAGGCACCGGGGAGCTGTTTTTT	TRBD2	TRBV6-1	.	TRBJ2-2
CASSLAGREAFF	TGTGCCAGCAGTTTGGCAGGGAGGGAAGCTTTCTTT	.	TRBV12-3/TRBV12-4	many	TRBJ1-1
CASSLLGTSGTAGTQYF	TGTGCCAGCAGCTTATTGGGTACTAGCGGGACCGCGGGGACGCAGTATTTT	TRBD2	TRBV11-2	.	TRBJ2-3
CASSADFGGELFF	TGCGCCAGCAGCGCGGACTTCGGCGGGGAGCTGTTTTTT	.	TRBV5-1	.	TRBJ2-2
CAWSPGGTQYF	TGTGCCTGGAGCCCCGGGGGGACGCAGTATTTT	TRBD2	TRBV30	.	TRBJ2-3
CASSLGDSSDTQYF	TGCGCCAGCAGCTTGGGGGACTCTAGTGATACGCAGTATTTT	.	TRBV5-1	.	TRBJ2-3
CASSLVRVAGDTQYF	TGTGCCAGCAGCTTAGTCAGGGTTGCGGGAGATACGCAGTATTTT	.	TRBV11-2	.	TRBJ2-3
CASSSGRLAGNNEQFF	TGTGCCAGCAGCAGCGGGAGGCTAGCGGGAAACAATGAGCAGTTCTTC	TRBD2	TRBV27	few	TRBJ2-1
CASSLWGGGYNEQFF	TGTGCCAGCTCCCTTTGGGGCGGGGGCTACAATGAGCAGTTCTTC	TRBD2	TRBV5-6	.	TRBJ2-1
CASSGSGMSTDTQYF	TGTGCCAGCAGTGGTAGCGGGATGAGCACAGATACGCAGTATTTT	TRBD2	TRBV6-1	few	TRBJ2-3
CASASLLATNEKLFF	TGTGCCAGCGCTAGCTTACTCGCAACTAATGAAAAACTGTTTTTT	.	TRBV7-6	.	TRBJ1-4
CASSEAGGIGTYNEQFF	TGTGCCAGCAGTGAAGCCGGGGGGATTGGGACCTACAATGAGCAGTTCTTC	TRBD2	TRBV6-1	.	TRBJ2-1
CASRLGLAGDETQYF	TGTGCCAGCAGACTGGGACTAGCGGGAGATGAGACCCAGTACTTC	TRBD2	TRBV6-1	.	TRBJ2-5
CATSNGLAGLSEQFF	TGTGCCACCAGCAACGGACTAGCGGGATTGAGTGAGCAGTTCTTC	TRBD2	TRBV15	many	TRBJ2-1
CASSQVAATPNYGYTF	TGCGCCAGCAGCCAAGTTGCGGCAACCCCTAACTATGGCTACACCTTC	.	TRBV4-1	once	TRBJ1-2
CASSEGWDFTGELFF	TGCGCCAGCAGTGAAGGGTGGGACTTCACCGGGGAGCTGTTTTTT	.	TRBV4-1	few	TRBJ2-2
CASSPDPTSGRTDTQYF	TGTGCCAGCAGCCCCGACCCGACTAGCGGACGCACAGATACGCAGTATTTT	TRBD2	TRBV27	many	TRBJ2-3
CSVVGGSTYEQYF	TGCAGCGTTGTTGGGGGTTCGACCTACGAGCAGTACTTC	.	TRBV29-1	.	TRBJ2-7
CASLPGGSSYNEQFF	TGTGCCAGTCTGCCGGGGGGTAGCTCCTACAATGAGCAGTTCTTC	TRBD2	TRBV7-9	many	TRBJ2-1
CASSQDVLREQYF	TGTGCCAGCAGCCAAGACGTTCTGCGCGAGCAGTACTTC	.	TRBV4-2	few	TRBJ2-7